This record covers a single T cell receptor beta chain. Its antigen is unknown. The germline V gene has CDR1 SGHRS and CDR2 YFSETQ. This CDR3 region has 14 residues. V was shortened by 1 base and J by 3 bases, with 11 bases between the two germline ends. The table came from immunoSEQ multiplex PCR; TCRdb's copy has only in-frame clones and leaves some out. The sample holds 71,000 or so clones, about 93% seen once. This entry is derived from a study of cytomegalovirus exposure and HLA in healthy donors. Study summary: The platform used for the 100 to 150 validation repertoires matched that of the 666 first-cohort repertoires, a later analysis reported. Study-level findings and limits: Clusters of TCRs from the first cohort tended to co-occur in the 110 or so validation repertoires (as a later analysis found). Some public TCRs appeared in many individuals, while most sequences were rare.

The donors were members of the validation cohort comprising 120 subjects, separate from the approximately 670-subject first cohort. What was sequenced was PBMCs. The chain recombines TRBV5-1 with TRBJ2-7; D might be TRBD1 (5 bases). The sequence came from a woman in her late teens or twenties in good health and CMV-seronegative. DNA of the CDR3: TGCGCCAGCAGCTTGAATACAGGCAACTACGAGCAGTACTTC. Translating gives CASSLNTGNYEQYF.